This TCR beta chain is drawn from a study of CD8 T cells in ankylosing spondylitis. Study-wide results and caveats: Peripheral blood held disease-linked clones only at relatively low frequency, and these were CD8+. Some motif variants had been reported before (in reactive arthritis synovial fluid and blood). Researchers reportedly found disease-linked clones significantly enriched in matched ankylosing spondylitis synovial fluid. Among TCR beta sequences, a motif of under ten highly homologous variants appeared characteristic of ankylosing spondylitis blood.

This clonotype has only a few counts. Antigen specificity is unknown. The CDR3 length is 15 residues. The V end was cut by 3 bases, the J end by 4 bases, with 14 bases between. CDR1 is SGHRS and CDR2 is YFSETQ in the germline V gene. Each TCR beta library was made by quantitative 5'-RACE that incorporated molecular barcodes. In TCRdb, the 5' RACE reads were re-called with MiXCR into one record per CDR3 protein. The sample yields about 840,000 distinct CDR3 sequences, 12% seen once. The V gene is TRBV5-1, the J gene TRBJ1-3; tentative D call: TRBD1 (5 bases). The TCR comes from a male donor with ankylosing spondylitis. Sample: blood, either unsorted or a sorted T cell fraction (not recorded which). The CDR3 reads CASSWDRSRGNTIYF. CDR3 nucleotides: TGCGCCAGCAGCTGGGACCGCTCGCGAGGAAACACCATATATTTT.